This T cell receptor beta chain was documented in a study of cytomegalovirus exposure and HLA in healthy donors. The PCR made use of 60 Vbeta and 13 Jbeta primers. Sequencing was performed with immunoSEQ multiplex PCR; in TCRdb, only in-frame clones are kept and a portion is missing. Among under 150,000 clones listed, roughly four fifths were seen once. About this clone itself: Its target is unknown.

V lost 4 bases and J lost 0, with 18 bases in between. The CDR3 totals 17 residues. Germline V gene data show CDR1 as SEHNR and CDR2 as FQNEAQ (reference sequence). Findings and caveats of the study: A later look showed TCR association rates differing by HLA locus, highest for DRB1 and lowest for HLA-C.

Source material: PBMCs. This sequence was found in a boy aged 2-9 years in good health and CMV-seronegative. The genes are TRBV7-9 and TRBJ1-1; D is perhaps TRBD1 (6 bases). CDR3 nucleotides: TGTGCCAGCAGCTCCCGGGGGGGGGCAGACTTGAACACTGAAGCTTTCTTT. Translated: CASSSRGGADLNTEAFF.